The next 19 T cell receptor beta chains were all read from a single sample in a study of shared clonotypes between healthy human individuals. Clones were sequenced by immunoSEQ multiplex PCR, and TCRdb holds only the in-frame ones, with some missing. The data contain roughly 2.1 million clones, 93% of them singletons. Naive CD8 cells were CD45RO-negative, positively selected for CCR7, excluding terminally differentiated effector memory CD45RA+ cells. Sequencing was performed on naive CD8+ T cells from PBMCs. These TCRs come from a man aged 18 to 35 in good health. Some clones in this sample may be carry-over from other donors' samples.

The CDR3 is CASSLARGSQETQYF. In DNA form, the CDR3 reads TGTGCCAGCAGCTTAGCGCGGGGATCTCAAGAGACCCAGTACTTC. This sequence joins TRBV7-9 and TRBJ2-5; TRBD2 is a possible D gene (6 bases). Trimming pared 0 bases from V and 2 bases from J, leaving 10 bases between. Germline CDR1 SEHNR, CDR2 FQNEAQ (reference sequence). The CDR3 length is 15 residues. Full variable domain (remainder filled in from reference TRBV7-9 and TRBJ2-5): DTGVSQNPRHKITKRGQNVTFRCDPISEHNRLYWYRQTLGQGPEFLTYFQNEAQLEKSRLLSDRFSAERPKGSFSTLEIQRTEQGDSAMYLCASSLARGSQETQYFGPGTRLLVL.

The chain employs TRBV6-1 and TRBJ1-4, with a tentative D call TRBD1 (5 bases). CDR3 length: 14 amino acids. Trimming removed 7 bases from V and 6 bases from J, with 15 bases in between. Germline V gene lookup returns CDR1 MNHNS and CDR2 SASEGT. For the CDR3, the DNA is TGTGCCAGCACCCCTCTGGGACTCGATGAAAAACTGTTTTTT. Residues: CASTPLGLDEKLFF.

The genes are TRBV7-6 and TRBJ2-3; tentatively, D is TRBD1 (6 bases). The germline gives CDR1 SGHVS, CDR2 FNYEAQ. CDR3 length: 16 amino acids. Between the trimmed V and J ends, which lost 8 bases and 0 bases, there was a span of 18 bases. As DNA, the CDR3 is TGTGCCAGCTCCAGGGGAAAGGACACGAGCACAGATACGCAGTATTTT. Its protein product is CASSRGKDTSTDTQYF. Supplemented by reference TRBV7-6 and TRBJ2-3, the full variable domain reads GAGVSQSPRYKVTKRGQDVALRCDPISGHVSLYWYRQALGQGPEFLTYFNYEAQQDKSGLPNDRFSAERPEGSISTLTIQRTEQRDSAMYRCASSRGKDTSTDTQYFGPGTRLTVL.

In this sample, this clone turned up once. The chain has TRBV4-1 and TRBJ1-2; 7 bases match TRBD1. J was trimmed by 6 bases and V by 0 bases; bases with no gene match: 4. Germline assignment: CDR1 MGHRA and CDR2 YSYEKL. The CDR3 loop spans 14 amino acids. The CDR3 DNA sequence: TGCGCCAGCAGCCAAGATGAGGGGGCACATGGCTACACCTTC. Encoded protein: CASSQDEGAHGYTF.

The chain has TRBV5-4 and TRBJ2-7, with D perhaps TRBD2 (6 bases). Trimming removed 2 bases at V and 3 bases at J, with 12 bases between. Germline CDR1 reads SGHNT; CDR2 reads YYREEE (reference sequence). The CDR3 extends over 14 amino acids. The CDR3 nucleotides read TGTGCCAGCAGCTTAGAAAAAGCGGGCTACGAGCAGTACTTC. It translates to CASSLEKAGYEQYF.

The rearrangement links TRBV7-3 to TRBJ1-1; no definite D call. This CDR3 has 16 amino acids. Per the germline V gene, CDR1 is SGHTA and CDR2 is FQGTGA. V lost 1 base and J lost 4, with 16 bases in between. CDR3 in amino acids: CASSLIRVDGSTEAFF. The DNA of the CDR3 is TGTGCCAGCAGCTTAATCCGGGTTGACGGGAGCACTGAAGCTTTCTTT.

The rearrangement uses TRBV7-9 and TRBJ2-1; 8 positions match TRBD1. This CDR3 contains 17 residues. The V gene's germline CDR1 is SEHNR and CDR2 FQNEAQ (reference sequence). The V gene end was trimmed by 4 bases and the J gene end by 3 bases; junction bases not matched to a gene: 11. This CDR3 reads CASSSTDRDRIYNEQFF. Written as DNA, the CDR3 is TGTGCCAGCAGCTCCACAGACCGGGACAGGATCTACAATGAGCAGTTCTTC. The complete variable domain, with remaining parts taken from reference TRBV7-9 and TRBJ2-1, reads DTGVSQNPRHKITKRGQNVTFRCDPISEHNRLYWYRQTLGQGPEFLTYFQNEAQLEKSRLLSDRFSAERPKGSFSTLEIQRTEQGDSAMYLCASSSTDRDRIYNEQFFGPGTRLTVL.

V gene TRBV4-1 combines with J gene TRBJ2-4; D remains unclear. Deletions cut 0 bases from V and 0 bases from J, with 6 bases between. Germline CDR1 and CDR2: MGHRA and YSYEKL. CDR3 length equals 15 residues. Here the CDR3 reads CASSQDWGAKNIQYF. The CDR3 nucleotides read TGCGCCAGCAGCCAAGATTGGGGAGCCAAAAACATTCAGTACTTC.

The chain carries TRBV6-4 and TRBJ1-2; no firm D call. V lost 5 bases to trimming and J lost 5 bases, with 18 bases between them. Germline CDR1 MRHNA, CDR2 SNTAGT. The CDR3 consists of 15 residues. CDR3 in amino acids: CASSIREQMIYGYTF. The CDR3, as DNA: TGTGCCAGCAGTATCCGTGAACAGATGATTTATGGCTACACCTTC.

Of note for this clone: The same CDR3 is also encoded by other DNA sequences in this sample. The V and J genes are TRBV19 and TRBJ2-2; D unresolved. The CDR3 covers 13 residues. The germline V and J ends were trimmed by 1 base and 4 bases, with 4 bases remaining between them. The germline CDR1 and CDR2 sequences are LNHDA and SQIVND (reference sequence). CDR3 DNA sequence: TGTGCCAGTAGTATAGGGGTCACCGGGGAGCTGTTTTTT. It yields the protein CASSIGVTGELFF.

The chain has TRBV7-6 and TRBJ2-2; tentatively, D is TRBD1 (6 bases). This CDR3 comprises 17 residues. Germline CDR1 is SGHVS and CDR2 is FNYEAQ. V gave up 6 bases and J gave up 2 bases, with 19 bases separating them. CDR3 loop: CASRNVRDIDNTGELFF. The CDR3 DNA reads as TGTGCCAGCAGGAACGTACGGGACATCGATAACACCGGGGAGCTGTTTTTT.

The J gene is TRBJ2-7, the V gene TRBV28; 14 bases match TRBD2. This CDR3 has 20 amino acids. Germline values: CDR1 MDHEN, CDR2 SYDVKM. J gave up 3 bases and V 6 bases, and 19 bases lay outside the gene matches. The CDR3 region has the DNA TGTGCCAGCAGGGGGCGTCGGACTAGCGGGAGGAACCCCCCCAGCTACGAGCAGTACTTC. Its protein product is CASRGRRTSGRNPPSYEQYF.

This sequence joins TRBV4-3 and TRBJ2-1; the match to TRBD1 covers 7 bases. The CDR3 length is 14 residues. The trim removed 1 base at V and 4 bases at J, leaving 1 base unmatched. The germline V gene encodes CDR1 LGHNA and CDR2 YSLEER. CDR3 in DNA: TGCGCCAGCAGCCAAGTGGGACAGTACAATGAGCAGTTCTTC. Translating gives CASSQVGQYNEQFF.

This sequence joins TRBV27 and TRBJ1-5, with D uncertain. With 9 bases removed from V and 4 bases from J, the gap between germline ends came to 43 bases. CDR3 length: 23 residues. Germline-derived CDR1 and CDR2 are MNHEY and SMNVEV (reference sequence). CDR3 in amino acids: CARHPGQPDRPPPYRPGNQPQHF. CDR3 nucleotides: TGTGCCAGACATCCGGGCCAACCGGACCGCCCACCGCCATACCGCCCGGGAAATCAGCCCCAGCATTTT.

The chain links TRBV28 to TRBJ1-2; D not certain. Trimming removed 5 bases from V and 1 base from J, with 11 bases in between. CDR1 and CDR2 from the germline V gene are MDHEN and SYDVKM. The CDR3 spans 14 residues. Here the CDR3 reads CASSPDLFNYGYTF. CDR3 nucleotide sequence: TGTGCCAGCAGTCCAGACCTATTTAACTATGGCTACACCTTC.

V gene TRBV9 combines with J gene TRBJ1-2, with 9 bases lining up with TRBD1. The V and J ends lost 3 bases and 1 base, in that order; junction bases with no gene match: 7. The CDR3 is 16 amino acids. Germline assignment: CDR1 SGDLS and CDR2 YYNGEE. The CDR3 nucleotides read TGTGCCAGCAGCGATTCCCGGGACAGGGATAACTATGGCTACACCTTC. Translated, it gives CASSDSRDRDNYGYTF.

The gene calls are TRBV27 and TRBJ2-7; tentatively, D is TRBD1 (6 bases). Trimming shortened V by 5 bases and J by 2 bases, and 16 bases separated the two germline ends. Germline assignment: CDR1 MNHEY and CDR2 SMNVEV (reference sequence). This CDR3 contains 15 residues. CDR3: CASSVFRGPTYEQYF. The CDR3 nucleotides read TGTGCCAGCAGTGTATTCAGGGGACCAACCTACGAGCAGTACTTC.

This clone has just one count. V and J are TRBV6-5 and TRBJ1-4; the D is unclear. Trimming removed 4 bases from V and 4 bases from J, with 13 bases in between. Germline lookup yields CDR1 MNHEY and CDR2 SVGAGI. The CDR3 runs 15 residues. In DNA form, the CDR3 reads TGTGCCAGCAGTTTCGGACCGTTACATAATGAAAAACTGTTTTTT. This gives the protein CASSFGPLHNEKLFF.

The chain carries TRBV30 and TRBJ2-7, with TRBD2 as a possible D gene (5 bases). The germline gives CDR1 GTSNPN, CDR2 SVGIG (reference sequence). The CDR3 covers 14 residues. V was trimmed by 1 base and J by 1 base, leaving 11 bases between them. The CDR3 nucleotides are TGTGCCTGGAGTGCTCGAGGGCCTTCCTACGAGCAGTACTTC. Its translation: CAWSARGPSYEQYF.